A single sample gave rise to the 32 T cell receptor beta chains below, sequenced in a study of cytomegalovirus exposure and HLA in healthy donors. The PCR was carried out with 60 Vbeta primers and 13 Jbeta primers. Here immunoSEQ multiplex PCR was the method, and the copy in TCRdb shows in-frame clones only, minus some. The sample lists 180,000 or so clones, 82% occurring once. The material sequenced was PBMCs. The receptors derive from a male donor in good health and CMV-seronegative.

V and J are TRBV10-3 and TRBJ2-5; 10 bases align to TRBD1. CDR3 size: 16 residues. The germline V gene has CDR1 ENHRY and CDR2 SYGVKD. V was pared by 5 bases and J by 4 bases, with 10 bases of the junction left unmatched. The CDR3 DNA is TGTGCCATCAGTTCTACCGGGACAGGGGAACGAGAGACCCAGTACTTC. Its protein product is CAISSTGTGERETQYF.

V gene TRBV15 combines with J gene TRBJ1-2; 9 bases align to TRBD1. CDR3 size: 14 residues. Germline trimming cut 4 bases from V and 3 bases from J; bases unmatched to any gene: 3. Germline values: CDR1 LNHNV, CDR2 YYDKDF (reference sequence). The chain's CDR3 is CATSTRDRDYGYTF. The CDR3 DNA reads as TGTGCCACCAGCACCCGGGACAGGGACTATGGCTACACCTTC.

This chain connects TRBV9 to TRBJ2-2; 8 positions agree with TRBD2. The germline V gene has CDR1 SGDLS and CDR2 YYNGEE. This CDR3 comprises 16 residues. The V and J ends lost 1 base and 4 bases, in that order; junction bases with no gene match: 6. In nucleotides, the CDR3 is TGTGCCAGCAGCGTACACAGCGGGAGCACCACCGGGGAGCTGTTTTTT. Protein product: CASSVHSGSTTGELFF.

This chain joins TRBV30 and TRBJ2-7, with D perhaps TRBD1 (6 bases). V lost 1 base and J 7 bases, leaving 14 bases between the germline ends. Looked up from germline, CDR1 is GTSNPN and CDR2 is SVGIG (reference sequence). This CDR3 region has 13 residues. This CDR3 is CAWSAGVSGEQYF. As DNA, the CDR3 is TGTGCCTGGAGTGCAGGGGTCTCGGGTGAGCAGTACTTC.

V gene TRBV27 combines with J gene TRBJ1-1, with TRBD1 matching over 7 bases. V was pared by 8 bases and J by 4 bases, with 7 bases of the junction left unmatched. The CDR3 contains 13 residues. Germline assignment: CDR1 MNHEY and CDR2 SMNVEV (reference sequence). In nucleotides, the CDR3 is TGTGCCAGCCGGGGACAGCTCGTCACTGAAGCTTTCTTT. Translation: CASRGQLVTEAFF.

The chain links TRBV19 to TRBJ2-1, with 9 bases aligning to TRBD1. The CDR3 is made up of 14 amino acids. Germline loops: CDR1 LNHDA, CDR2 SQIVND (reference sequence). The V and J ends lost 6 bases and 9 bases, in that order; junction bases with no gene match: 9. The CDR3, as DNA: TGTGCCAGTAGCCTGGCGGGACAGGGCACTGAGCAGTTCTTC. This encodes CASSLAGQGTEQFF.

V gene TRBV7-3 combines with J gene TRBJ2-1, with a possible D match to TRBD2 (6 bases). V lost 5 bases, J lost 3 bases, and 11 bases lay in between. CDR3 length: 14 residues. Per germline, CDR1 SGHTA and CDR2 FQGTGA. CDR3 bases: TGTGCCAGCAGCCGGAGGGACCTCTACAATGAGCAGTTCTTC. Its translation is CASSRRDLYNEQFF.

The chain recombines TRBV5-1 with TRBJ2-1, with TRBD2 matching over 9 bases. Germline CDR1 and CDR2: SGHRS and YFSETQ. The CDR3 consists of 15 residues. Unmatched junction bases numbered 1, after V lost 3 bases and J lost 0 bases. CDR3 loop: CASSSSGTSYNEQFF. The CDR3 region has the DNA TGCGCCAGCAGCTCTAGCGGGACCTCCTACAATGAGCAGTTCTTC.

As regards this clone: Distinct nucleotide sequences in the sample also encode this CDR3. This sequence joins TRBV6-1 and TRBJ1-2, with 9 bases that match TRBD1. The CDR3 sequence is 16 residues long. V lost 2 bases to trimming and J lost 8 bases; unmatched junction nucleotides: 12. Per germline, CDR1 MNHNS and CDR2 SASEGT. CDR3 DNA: TGTGCCAGCAGTGAAAGGGGACAGGGTTTATTTCGGGGCTACACCTTC. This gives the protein CASSERGQGLFRGYTF.

CDR3 loop: CASSQDRSGGTDTQYF. DNA for the CDR3: TGCGCCAGCAGCCAAGATAGGAGCGGGGGCACAGATACGCAGTATTTT. The J gene is TRBJ2-3, the V gene TRBV4-3; 7 bases align to TRBD2. This CDR3 region has 16 residues. CDR1 is LGHNA, CDR2 YSLEER, per germline. V lost 0 bases, J lost 1 base, and 4 bases stayed unmatched.

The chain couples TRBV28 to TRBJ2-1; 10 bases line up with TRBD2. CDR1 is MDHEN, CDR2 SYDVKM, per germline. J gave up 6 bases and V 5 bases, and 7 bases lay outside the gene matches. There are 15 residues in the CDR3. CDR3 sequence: CASSLAGAGGNEQFF. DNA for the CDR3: TGTGCCAGCAGTCTAGCGGGAGCGGGAGGCAATGAGCAGTTCTTC.

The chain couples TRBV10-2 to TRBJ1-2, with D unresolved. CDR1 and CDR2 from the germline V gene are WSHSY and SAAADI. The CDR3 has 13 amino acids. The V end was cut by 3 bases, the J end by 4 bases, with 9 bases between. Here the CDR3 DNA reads TGCGCCAGCAGTGATAGACTCAGCTATGGCTACACCTTC. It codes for CASSDRLSYGYTF.

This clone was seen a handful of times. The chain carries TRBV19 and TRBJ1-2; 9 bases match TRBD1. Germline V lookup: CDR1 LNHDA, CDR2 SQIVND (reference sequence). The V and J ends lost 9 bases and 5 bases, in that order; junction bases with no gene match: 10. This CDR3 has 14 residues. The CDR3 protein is CASTGTGKWYGYTF. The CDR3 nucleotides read TGTGCCAGCACGGGGACAGGGAAGTGGTATGGCTACACCTTC.

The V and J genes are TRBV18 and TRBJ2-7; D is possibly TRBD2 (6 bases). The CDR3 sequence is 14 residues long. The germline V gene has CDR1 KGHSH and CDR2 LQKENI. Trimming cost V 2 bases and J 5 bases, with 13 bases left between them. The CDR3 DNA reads TGTGCCAGCTCACCAGGGACGACTAGGGACGAGCAGTACTTC. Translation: CASSPGTTRDEQYF.

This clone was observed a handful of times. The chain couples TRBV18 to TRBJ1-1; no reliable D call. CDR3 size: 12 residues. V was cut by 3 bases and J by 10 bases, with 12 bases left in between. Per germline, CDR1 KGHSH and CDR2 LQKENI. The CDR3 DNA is TGTGCCAGCTCACCGTCGGGTGTGGGAGCTTTCTTT. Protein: CASSPSGVGAFF.

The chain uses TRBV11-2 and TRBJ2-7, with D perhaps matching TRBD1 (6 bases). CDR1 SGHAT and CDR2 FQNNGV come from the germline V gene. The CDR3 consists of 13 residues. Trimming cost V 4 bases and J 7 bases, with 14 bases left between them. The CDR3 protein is CASSSTGWEEQYF. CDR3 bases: TGTGCCAGCAGCTCGACAGGTTGGGAAGAGCAGTACTTC.

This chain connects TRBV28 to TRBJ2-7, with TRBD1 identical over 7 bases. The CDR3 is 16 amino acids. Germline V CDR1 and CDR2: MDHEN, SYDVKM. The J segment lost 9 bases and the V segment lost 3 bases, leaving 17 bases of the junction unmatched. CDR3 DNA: TGTGCCAGCAGTTTGTGGGGACAGAGCCTACGCCGAGCGCAGTACTTC. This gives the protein CASSLWGQSLRRAQYF.

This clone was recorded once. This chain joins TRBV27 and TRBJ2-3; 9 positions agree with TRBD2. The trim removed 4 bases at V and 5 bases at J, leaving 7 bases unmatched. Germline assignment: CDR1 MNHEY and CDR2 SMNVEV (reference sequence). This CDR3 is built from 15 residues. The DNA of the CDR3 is TGTGCCAGCAGTTGGCGGGAGGGCCACCTAGATACGCAGTATTTT. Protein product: CASSWREGHLDTQYF.

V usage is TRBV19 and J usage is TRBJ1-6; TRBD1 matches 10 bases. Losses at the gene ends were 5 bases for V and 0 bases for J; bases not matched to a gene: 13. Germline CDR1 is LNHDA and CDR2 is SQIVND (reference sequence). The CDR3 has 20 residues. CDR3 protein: CASSATRTGGPSSYNSPLHF. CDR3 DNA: TGTGCCAGTAGTGCCACCCGGACAGGGGGGCCAAGCTCCTATAATTCACCCCTCCACTTT.

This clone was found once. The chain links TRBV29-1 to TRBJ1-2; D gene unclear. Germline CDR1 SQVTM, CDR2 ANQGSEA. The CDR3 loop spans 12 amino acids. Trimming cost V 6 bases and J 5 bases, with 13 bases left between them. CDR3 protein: CSVPGGSYGYTF. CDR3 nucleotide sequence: TGCAGCGTCCCAGGAGGTAGTTATGGCTACACCTTC.

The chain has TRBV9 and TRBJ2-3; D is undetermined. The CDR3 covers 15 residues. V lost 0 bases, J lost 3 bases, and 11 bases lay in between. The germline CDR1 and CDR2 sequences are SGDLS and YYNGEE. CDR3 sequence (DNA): TGTGCCAGCAGCGTAGGATCCCGCCGGACAGATACGCAGTATTTT. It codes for CASSVGSRRTDTQYF.

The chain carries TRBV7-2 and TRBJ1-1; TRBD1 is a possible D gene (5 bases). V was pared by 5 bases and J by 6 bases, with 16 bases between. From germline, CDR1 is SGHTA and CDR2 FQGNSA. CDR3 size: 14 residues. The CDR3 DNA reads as TGTGCCAGCAGCCCCCGGGGGATATGGCCTGAAGCTTTCTTT. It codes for CASSPRGIWPEAFF.

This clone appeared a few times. The CDR3 loop reads CASTNPGILTGELFF. As DNA, the CDR3 is TGTGCCAGTACGAACCCGGGGATATTAACCGGGGAGCTGTTTTTT. The chain carries TRBV19 and TRBJ2-2, with D maybe TRBD2 (5 bases). V was trimmed by 7 bases and J by 5 bases, leaving 17 bases between them. This CDR3 spans 15 amino acids. Looked up from germline, CDR1 is LNHDA and CDR2 is SQIVND (reference sequence). The whole variable domain, filled in from reference TRBV19 and TRBJ2-2, reads DGGITQSPKYLFRKEGQNVTLSCEQNLNHDAMYWYRQDPGQGLRLIYYSQIVNDFQKGDIAEGYSVSREKKESFPLTVTSAQKNPTAFYLCASTNPGILTGELFFGEGSRLTVL.

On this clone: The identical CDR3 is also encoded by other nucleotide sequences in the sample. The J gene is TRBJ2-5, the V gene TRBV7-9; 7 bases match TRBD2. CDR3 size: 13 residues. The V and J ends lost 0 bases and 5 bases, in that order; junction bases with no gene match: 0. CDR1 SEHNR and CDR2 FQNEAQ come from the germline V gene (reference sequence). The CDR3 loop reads CASSLAGGETQYF. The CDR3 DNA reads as TGTGCCAGCAGCTTAGCGGGAGGGGAGACCCAGTACTTC.

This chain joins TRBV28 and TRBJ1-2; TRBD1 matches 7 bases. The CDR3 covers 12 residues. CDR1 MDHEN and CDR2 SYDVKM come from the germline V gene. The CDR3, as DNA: TGTGGTTCAGGGGGAACCACCTATGGCTACACCTTC. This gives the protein CGSGGTTYGYTF.

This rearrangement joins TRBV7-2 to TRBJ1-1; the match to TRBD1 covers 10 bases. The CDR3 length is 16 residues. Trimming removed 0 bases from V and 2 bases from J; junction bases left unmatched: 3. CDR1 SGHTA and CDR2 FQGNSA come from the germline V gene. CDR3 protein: CASSLAGTGVNTEAFF. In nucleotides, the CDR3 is TGTGCCAGCAGCTTAGCCGGGACAGGGGTAAACACTGAAGCTTTCTTT.

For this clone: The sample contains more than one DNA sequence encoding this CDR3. CDR3 sequence reads: CASSTTGNTEAFF. The CDR3 nucleotides read TGTGCCAGTAGTACTACGGGGAACACTGAAGCTTTCTTT. The chain is built from TRBV19 and TRBJ1-1; D call uncertain. V was pared by 4 bases and J by 1 base, with 7 bases between. The CDR3 loop spans 13 amino acids. Per the germline V gene, CDR1 is LNHDA and CDR2 is SQIVND (reference sequence).

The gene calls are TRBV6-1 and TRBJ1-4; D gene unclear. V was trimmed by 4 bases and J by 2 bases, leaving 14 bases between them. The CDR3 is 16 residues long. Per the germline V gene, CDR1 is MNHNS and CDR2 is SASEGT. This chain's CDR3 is CASSGRRGKTNEKLFF. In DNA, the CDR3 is TGTGCCAGCAGTGGGAGACGAGGGAAGACTAATGAAAAACTGTTTTTT.

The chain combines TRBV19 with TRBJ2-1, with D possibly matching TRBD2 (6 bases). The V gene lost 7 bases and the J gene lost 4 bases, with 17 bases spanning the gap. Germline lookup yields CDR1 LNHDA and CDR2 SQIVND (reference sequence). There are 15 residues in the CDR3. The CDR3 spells CASKGSGLGYNEQFF. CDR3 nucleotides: TGTGCCAGTAAGGGCAGCGGGTTAGGGTACAATGAGCAGTTCTTC.

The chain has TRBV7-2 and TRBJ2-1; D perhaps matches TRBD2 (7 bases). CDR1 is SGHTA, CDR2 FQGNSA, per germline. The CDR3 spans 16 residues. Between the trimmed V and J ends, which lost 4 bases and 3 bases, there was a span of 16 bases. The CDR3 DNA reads TGTGCCAGCAGCTGGGGGGGGGCAGCCTTCTACAATGAGCAGTTCTTC. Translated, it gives CASSWGGAAFYNEQFF.

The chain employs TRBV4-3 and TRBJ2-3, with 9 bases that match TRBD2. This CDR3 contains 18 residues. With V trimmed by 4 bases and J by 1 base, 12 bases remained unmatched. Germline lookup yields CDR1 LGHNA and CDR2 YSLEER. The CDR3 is CASSLNSGTSLRTDTQYF. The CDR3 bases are TGCGCCAGCAGCCTAAACTCCGGGACTAGCTTACGCACAGATACGCAGTATTTT.

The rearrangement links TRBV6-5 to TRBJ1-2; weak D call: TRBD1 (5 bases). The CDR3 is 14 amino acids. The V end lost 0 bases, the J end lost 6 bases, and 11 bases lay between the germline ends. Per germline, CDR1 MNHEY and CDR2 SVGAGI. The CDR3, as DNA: TGTGCCAGCAGTTACTCGACAGCTTCTGATGGCTACACCTTC. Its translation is CASSYSTASDGYTF.